The table lists the clone carrying this T cell receptor beta chain with a few counts. The antigen is undetermined. The data were obtained in a study of cytomegalovirus exposure and HLA in healthy donors. As for the study in general: Most genotyped donors, 65% to 85% of 398, had Caucasian-associated genetic ancestry.

The PCR ran on 60 Vbeta and 13 Jbeta primers. Clones were sequenced by immunoSEQ multiplex PCR, and TCRdb holds only the in-frame ones, with some missing. The sample contains 140,000 or so clones, approximately 72% of which appear only once. The CDR3 totals 11 residues. Trimming removed 5 bases at V and 8 bases at J, with 12 bases between. Germline V gene sequence: CDR1 DFQATT, CDR2 SNEGSKA (reference sequence). Study-wide findings and caveats: The Asian-associated ancestry cluster reportedly had fewer N-insertions than the approximately 700-donor mean in a later analysis. TCR beta V- and J-gene trimming was later associated with a missense DCLRE1C variant.

The rearrangement links TRBV20-1 to TRBJ1-1; TRBD1 is a possible D gene (5 bases). The clonotype comes from a man aged 35-49 years in good health and CMV-seronegative. Sequenced sample: PBMCs. CDR3 residues: CSAQGFSEAFF. The CDR3 DNA sequence: TGCAGTGCTCAGGGTTTCTCAGAAGCTTTCTTT.